Listed below are T cell receptor beta chains from one sample, sequenced in a study of blood T cell repertoires in COVID-19. Produced via immunoSEQ multiplex PCR; TCRdb's table is partial and in-frame only. Among some 120,000 clones listed, more than 75% were seen once. Source material: peripheral blood. These receptors were collected from a human donor in a cohort sampled during active COVID-19. Both conserved end residues are part of each CDR3. The D gene is left open where the match is weak. Clone size is stated in some rows and not others, as once, few, many or a class when expanded.

.	.	TRBJ1-2	15	TRBV5-1	TGCGCCAGCAGCTTGGTGGCGGATTGGGACTATGGCTACACCTTC	CASSLVADWDYGYTF
.	.	TRBJ1-5	15	TRBV4-2	TGTGCCAGCAGCCAAGATCTCATGGGGCGCCAGCCCCAGCATTTT	CASSQDLMGRQPQHF
TRBD1	once	TRBJ2-3	14	TRBV5-1	TGCGCCAGCAGCTCGGGACAGGGTTCAGATACGCAGTATTTT	CASSSGQGSDTQYF
.	.	TRBJ1-2	13	TRBV9	TGTGCCAGCAGTTCTGATGGGACTTATGGCTACACCTTC	CASSSDGTYGYTF
.	once	TRBJ2-1	15	TRBV18	TGTGCCAGCTCACCACGGGGCGCCTCCTACAATGAGCAGTTCTTC	CASSPRGASYNEQFF
TRBD1	.	TRBJ2-7	13	TRBV19	TGTGCCAGTAGCGACAGGGGATTAACCGAGCAGTACTTC	CASSDRGLTEQYF
.	once	TRBJ2-7	12	TRBV10-1	TGCGCCAGCAGTGATGCAGGGCGAGAGCAGTACTTC	CASSDAGREQYF
.	once	TRBJ1-5	14	TRBV5-5	TGTGCCAGCAGTTTTGAGAGTGCTAATCAGCCCCAGCATTTT	CASSFESANQPQHF
.	.	TRBJ1-1	14	TRBV6-5	TGTGCCAGCAGTCAAAGGGACAAGAACACTGAAGCTTTCTTT	CASSQRDKNTEAFF
TRBD1	.	TRBJ1-1	15	TRBV6-2/TRBV6-3	TGTGCCAGCAGTTACTCAAGGACAGGGGGGAGTGAAGCTTTCTTT	CASSYSRTGGSEAFF
TRBD2	.	TRBJ2-3	12	TRBV28	TGTGCCAGCAGTGTGAGCGGGAGGGGCCCGTATTTT	CASSVSGRGPYF
.	.	TRBJ2-1	19	TRBV15	TGTGCCACCAGCAGATCCCCCCGGGCGGGGCTTGGCAATTTCGGTGAGCAGTTCTTC	CATSRSPRAGLGNFGEQFF
TRBD2	.	TRBJ2-1	17	TRBV19	TGTGCCAGTAGTGGGAGGATAGGGACTAGTTGGTTCGGTGAGCAGTTCTTC	CASSGRIGTSWFGEQFF
TRBD2	.	TRBJ2-1	16	TRBV6-6	TGTGCCAGCAGCCACCCTTTAGCGGGACCTGTCGGTGAGCAGTTCTTC	CASSHPLAGPVGEQFF
.	once	TRBJ1-1	12	TRBV9	TGTGCCAGCAGCGGCGACAGCACTGAAGCTTTCTTT	CASSGDSTEAFF
.	.	TRBJ1-1	15	TRBV24-1	TGTGCCACCAGTGATGGGGGGAGGCTGAACACTGAAGCTTTCTTT	CATSDGGRLNTEAFF
TRBD1	.	TRBJ1-2	15	TRBV7-6	TGTGCCAGCAGCTTAAGGGGGGACAGGTCGTATGGCTACACCTTC	CASSLRGDRSYGYTF
.	.	TRBJ1-4	16	TRBV6-4	TGTGCCAGCAGTGACAGCTATAAGGGATCGGGAGAAAAACTGTTTTTT	CASSDSYKGSGEKLFF
.	once	TRBJ2-7	13	TRBV5-1	TGCGCCAGCAGCTCTGGAGGATTCTACGAGCAGTACTTC	CASSSGGFYEQYF
TRBD1	.	TRBJ1-6	14	TRBV7-9	TGTGCCAGCAGCTCCCGACAGGGCAATTCACCCCTCCACTTT	CASSSRQGNSPLHF
.	.	TRBJ1-5	14	TRBV19	TGTGCCAGTGGGTTAGGAAGCCGGGGAGAGCCCCAGCATTTT	CASGLGSRGEPQHF
TRBD2	.	TRBJ2-3	15	TRBV19	TGTGCCAGTAGTTTCACTAGCGGGAGTAGGGATACGCAGTATTTT	CASSFTSGSRDTQYF
TRBD1	.	TRBJ2-2	16	TRBV19	TGTGCCAGTAGCAGCACAGGGGGCTTTAACACCGGGGAGCTGTTTTTT	CASSSTGGFNTGELFF
TRBD2	.	TRBJ2-3	15	TRBV6-5	TGTGCCAGCACGATTAGCGGGAGAGGCACAGATACGCAGTATTTT	CASTISGRGTDTQYF
TRBD2	.	TRBJ2-4	20	TRBV3-1/TRBV3-2	TGTGCCAGCAGCTCGCGTCTGGGACTAGCGGGAATCGTGGCCAAAAACATTCAGTACTTC	CASSSRLGLAGIVAKNIQYF
TRBD2	.	TRBJ2-7	15	TRBV7-8	TGTGCCAGCAGCCCTTTTGGGACTAGCTCCTACGAGCAGTACTTC	CASSPFGTSSYEQYF
TRBD1	once	TRBJ2-1	15	TRBV24-1	TGTGCCACCAGTGAGGGACAGGGAAAGCCCTATGAGCAGTTCTTC	CATSEGQGKPYEQFF
.	.	TRBJ2-2	17	TRBV4-1	TGCGCCAGCAGCCGAAGAAGCCAAGGGGGGAACACCGGGGAGCTGTTTTTT	CASSRRSQGGNTGELFF
.	.	TRBJ2-2	12	TRBV19	TGTGCCAGTAGTATTGACGGACAGGAGCTGTTTTTT	CASSIDGQELFF
TRBD1	.	TRBJ2-2	15	TRBV19	TGTGCCAGTAGGCCAGGGGGCTGGAACACCGGGGAGCTGTTTTTT	CASRPGGWNTGELFF
.	.	TRBJ2-7	13	TRBV27	TGTGCCAGCAGTTTCGCCGAGACCTACGAGCAGTACTTC	CASSFAETYEQYF
.	once	TRBJ1-2	13	TRBV12-3/TRBV12-4	TGTGCCAGCAACAAAAGTGGGGGCCGAGGCTACACCTTC	CASNKSGGRGYTF
.	.	TRBJ1-1	16	TRBV30	TGTGCCTGGAGTTCGGGTTGGGCGGACACCAACACTGAAGCTTTCTTT	CAWSSGWADTNTEAFF
.	.	TRBJ2-7	11	TRBV28	TGTGCCAGCAGTACGAGCTACGAGCAGTACTTC	CASSTSYEQYF
TRBD2	.	TRBJ2-1	16	TRBV5-6	TGTGCCAGCAGCTTGGGACTAGCGGGAGTAAGCAATGAGCAGTTCTTC	CASSLGLAGVSNEQFF
TRBD2	.	TRBJ2-1	15	TRBV19	TGTGCCAGTAGTCTCCGGACTAGCGGCTACAATGAGCAGTTCTTC	CASSLRTSGYNEQFF
TRBD2	.	TRBJ2-7	18	TRBV4-3	TGCGCCAGCAGCCAAGATAGAACGGGAGGGCCACCTACGATTGAGCAGTACTTC	CASSQDRTGGPPTIEQYF
TRBD1	.	TRBJ2-3	15	TRBV6-2/TRBV6-3	TGTGCCAGCAGCCCGGGACAGGGACGCACAGATACGCAGTATTTT	CASSPGQGRTDTQYF
TRBD2	.	TRBJ2-1	17	TRBV18	TGTGCCAGCTCCCGAACGGCCCCCACTAGCGGGAGGGGTGAGCAGTTCTTC	CASSRTAPTSGRGEQFF
TRBD2	.	TRBJ2-1	14	TRBV5-4	TGTGCCAGCAGCTCCGGACTAGCGAAAAATGAGCAGTTCTTC	CASSSGLAKNEQFF
TRBD1	.	TRBJ2-7	15	TRBV19	TGTGCCAGTTCTGCCCGGGACAGACGGATCTACGAGCAGTACTTC	CASSARDRRIYEQYF
.	.	TRBJ2-5	13	TRBV4-1	TGCGCCAGCAGCCACCGGGGGAGCGAGACCCAGTACTTC	CASSHRGSETQYF
.	.	TRBJ1-5	15	TRBV30	TGTGCCTGGAGTGTAAGTTTCAGTAGCAATCAGCCCCAGCATTTT	CAWSVSFSSNQPQHF
.	few	TRBJ1-1	13	TRBV5-1	TGCGCCAGCAGCTTTGCGGGGGCAACTGAAGCTTTCTTT	CASSFAGATEAFF
.	.	TRBJ2-7	15	TRBV18	TGTGCCAGCTCACTGCAAACCCGAGGCTCCTACGAGCAGTACTTC	CASSLQTRGSYEQYF
.	.	TRBJ1-4	13	TRBV20-1	TGCAGTGCTAGTAGGGAGGAGGGTGAAAAACTGTTTTTT	CSASREEGEKLFF
TRBD1	.	TRBJ1-5	15	TRBV6-1	TGTGCCAGCAGTGAATGGGGACAGGAAGATCAGCCCCAGCATTTT	CASSEWGQEDQPQHF
TRBD2	.	TRBJ2-1	19	TRBV5-5	TGTGCCAGCAGTTCGGGGACTAGCGGCTATCAGGTAAATCGCAATGAGCAGTTCTTC	CASSSGTSGYQVNRNEQFF
TRBD2	.	TRBJ2-3	18	TRBV7-9	TGTGCCAGCAGCGACTCACGGAGCGGGACCCGAAGCACAGATACGCAGTATTTT	CASSDSRSGTRSTDTQYF